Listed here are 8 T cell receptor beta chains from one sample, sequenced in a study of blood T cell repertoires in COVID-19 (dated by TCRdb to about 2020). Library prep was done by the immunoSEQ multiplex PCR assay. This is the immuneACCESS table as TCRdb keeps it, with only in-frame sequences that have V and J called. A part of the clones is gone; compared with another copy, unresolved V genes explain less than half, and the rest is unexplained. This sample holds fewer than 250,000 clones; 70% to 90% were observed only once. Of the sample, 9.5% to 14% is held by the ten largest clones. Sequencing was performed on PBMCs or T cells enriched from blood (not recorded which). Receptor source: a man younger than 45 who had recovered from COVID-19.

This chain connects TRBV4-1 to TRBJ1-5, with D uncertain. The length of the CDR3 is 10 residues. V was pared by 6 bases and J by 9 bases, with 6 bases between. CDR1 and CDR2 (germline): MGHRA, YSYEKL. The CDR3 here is CASRGGPQHF. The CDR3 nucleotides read TGCGCCAGCAGGGGAGGGCCCCAGCATTTT.

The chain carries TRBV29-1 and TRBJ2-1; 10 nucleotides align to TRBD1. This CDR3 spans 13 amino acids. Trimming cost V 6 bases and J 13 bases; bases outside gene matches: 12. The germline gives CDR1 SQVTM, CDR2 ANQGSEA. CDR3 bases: TGCAGCGTCACTGGATGGACAGGGGGAAAACAGTTCTTC. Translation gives CSVTGWTGGKQFF.

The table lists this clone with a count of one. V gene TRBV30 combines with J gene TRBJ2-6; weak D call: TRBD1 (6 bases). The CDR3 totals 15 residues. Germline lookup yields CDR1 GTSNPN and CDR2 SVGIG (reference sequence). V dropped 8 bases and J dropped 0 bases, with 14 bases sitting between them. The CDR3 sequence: CAHSTGTSGANVLTF. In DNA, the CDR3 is TGTGCCCATTCTACAGGGACCTCTGGGGCCAACGTCCTGACTTTC. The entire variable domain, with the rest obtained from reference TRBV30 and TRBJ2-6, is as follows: SQTIHQWPATLVQPVGSPLSLECTVEGTSNPNLYWYRQAAGRGLQLLFYSVGIGQISSEVPQNLSASRPQDRQFILSSKKLLLSDSGFYLCAHSTGTSGANVLTFGAGSRLTVL.

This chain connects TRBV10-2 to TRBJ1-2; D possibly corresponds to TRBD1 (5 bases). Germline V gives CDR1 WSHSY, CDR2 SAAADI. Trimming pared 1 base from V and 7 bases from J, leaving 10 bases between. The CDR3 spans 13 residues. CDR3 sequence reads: CASSEFRVTGYTF. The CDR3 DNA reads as TGCGCCAGCAGTGAGTTCAGGGTTACTGGCTACACCTTC.

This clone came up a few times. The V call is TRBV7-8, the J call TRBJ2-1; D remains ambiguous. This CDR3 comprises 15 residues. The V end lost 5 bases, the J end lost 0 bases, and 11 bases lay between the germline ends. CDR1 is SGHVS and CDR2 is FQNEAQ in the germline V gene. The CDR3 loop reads CASSITASSYNEQFF. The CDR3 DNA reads TGTGCCAGCAGCATTACAGCCAGCTCCTACAATGAGCAGTTCTTC.

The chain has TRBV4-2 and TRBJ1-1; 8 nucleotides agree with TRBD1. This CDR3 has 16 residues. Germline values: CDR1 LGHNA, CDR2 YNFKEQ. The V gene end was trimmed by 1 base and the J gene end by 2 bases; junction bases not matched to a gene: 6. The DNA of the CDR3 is TGTGCCAGCAGCCAAGGGACAGGGAGGGCAAACACTGAAGCTTTCTTT. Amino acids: CASSQGTGRANTEAFF.

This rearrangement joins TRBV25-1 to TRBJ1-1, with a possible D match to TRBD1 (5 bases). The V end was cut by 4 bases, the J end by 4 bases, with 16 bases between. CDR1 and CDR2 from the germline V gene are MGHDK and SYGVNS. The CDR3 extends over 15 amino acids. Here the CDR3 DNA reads TGTGCCAGCAGTGTCGCGAAAGGGGAGGGCACTGAAGCTTTCTTT. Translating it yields CASSVAKGEGTEAFF.

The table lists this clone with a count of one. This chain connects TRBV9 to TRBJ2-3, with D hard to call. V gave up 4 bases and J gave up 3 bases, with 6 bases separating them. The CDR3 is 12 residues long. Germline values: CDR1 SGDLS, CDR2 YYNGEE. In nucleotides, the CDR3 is TGTGCCAGCAGCACTCGGACAGATACGCAGTATTTT. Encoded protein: CASSTRTDTQYF.